Each of the 29 T cell receptor beta chains below was sequenced from the same sample in a study of T-cell memory formation after mild COVID-19 (dated by TCRdb to the early 2020s). The method was 5' RACE. Sequenced using an Illumina NovaSeq 6000. The public reads were run again by TCRdb, first through fastp at Q25 and then through MiXCR, and only productive beta chains were kept. Rows with one shared CDR3 protein collapse into an entry with the most common genes and DNA. This sample lists 450,000 to 700,000 distinct CDR3 sequences; over 15% were detected once. The ten largest clones represent around 12% of the sample. The sample consisted of PBMCs or a T cell subset sorted from them (not recorded which). All receptors come from an adult woman who had mild COVID-19 (a few samples of this study predate the infection). The sample titles of this study are shuffled in the database, so cell type and time point are left out; the donor was told from shared clones.

As regards this clonotype: This CDR3 fails to terminate in the conserved phenylalanine or tryptophan, so it likely reflects a read error. This rearrangement joins TRBV6-6 to TRBJ2-7; 7 bases line up with TRBD2. The CDR3 consists of 16 residues. CDR1 and CDR2 from the germline V gene are MNHNY and SVGAGI (reference sequence). The J segment lost 3 bases and the V segment lost 5 bases, leaving 13 bases of the junction unmatched. CDR3: CASSALGLAENYEQYS. The CDR3, as DNA: TGTGCCAGCAGTGCTCTGGGGCTAGCGGAGAACTACGAGCAGTACTCC.

This chain uses TRBV12-3 or TRBV12-4 with TRBJ1-2, with TRBD1 matching over 7 bases. V lost 6 bases and J lost 4; bases outside the gene matches: 8. This CDR3 has 14 residues. The CDR3: CASRKQGLGYGYTF. The CDR3 DNA reads as TGTGCCAGCAGAAAACAGGGGCTCGGCTATGGCTACACCTTC.

This clonotype was counted many times. The rearrangement joins TRBV9 to TRBJ2-3; D is possibly TRBD1 (6 bases). Germline loops: CDR1 SGDLS, CDR2 YYNGEE. Deletions cut 3 bases from V and 0 bases from J, with 8 bases between. This CDR3 has 14 residues. The CDR3 nucleotides read TGTGCCAGCAGCGGAGGGGGTAGCACAGATACGCAGTATTTT. The encoded protein is CASSGGGSTDTQYF.

The J gene is TRBJ1-6, the V gene TRBV19; D gene ambiguous. CDR1 and CDR2 (germline): LNHDA, SQIVND (reference sequence). Trimming took 4 bases from V and 8 from J, leaving 9 bases between them. The CDR3 length is 13 residues. CDR3: CASSKRSDSPLHF. The CDR3 DNA is TGTGCCAGTAGTAAGAGGAGTGATTCACCCCTCCACTTT.

V gene TRBV18 combines with J gene TRBJ2-5; D is unclear. There are 12 residues in the CDR3. Germline V lookup: CDR1 KGHSH, CDR2 LQKENI. V dropped 6 bases and J dropped 5 bases, with 10 bases sitting between them. CDR3 in DNA: TGTGCCAGCTCCCCAGTTTTCGAGACCCAGTACTTC. This gives the protein CASSPVFETQYF. The whole variable domain, remainder taken from reference TRBV18 and TRBJ2-5, is NAGVMQNPRHLVRRRGQEARLRCSPMKGHSHVYWYRQLPEEGLKFMVYLQKENIIDESGMPKERFSAEFPKEGPSILRIQQVVRGDSAAYFCASSPVFETQYFGPGTRLLVL.

The J gene is TRBJ2-2, the V gene TRBV7-3, with a tentative D call TRBD1 (5 bases). The germline V gene has CDR1 SGHTA and CDR2 FQGTGA. There are 20 residues in the CDR3. Trimming left V 3 bases short and J 0 bases short, with 23 bases between. Here the CDR3 DNA reads TGTGCCAGCAGCTTCCCGTATTTCGGCCAGGGCCTCTCGAACACCGGGGAGCTGTTTTTT. Residues: CASSFPYFGQGLSNTGELFF.

This clonotype was observed many times. This rearrangement joins TRBV4-1 to TRBJ2-3; 9 bases fit TRBD1. CDR3 length: 16 residues. Germline-derived CDR1 and CDR2 are MGHRA and YSYEKL. Trimming cost V 2 bases and J 3 bases; bases outside gene matches: 6. The CDR3 protein is CASSQLTGGVTDTQYF. Here the CDR3 DNA reads TGCGCCAGCAGCCAATTGACAGGGGGAGTAACAGATACGCAGTATTTT.

This clonotype showed up many times. The chain links TRBV15 to TRBJ2-1; D is possibly TRBD1 (5 bases). The CDR3 totals 18 residues. Deletions cut 0 bases from V and 2 bases from J, with 17 bases between. Germline assignment: CDR1 LNHNV and CDR2 YYDKDF (reference sequence). The CDR3: CATSRDPRRTIPYNEQFF. Written as DNA, the CDR3 is TGTGCCACCAGCAGAGATCCCAGAAGGACAATACCCTACAATGAGCAGTTCTTC. Variable domain in full (rest from reference TRBV15 and TRBJ2-1): DAMVIQNPRYQVTQFGKPVTLSCSQTLNHNVMYWYQQKSSQAPKLLFHYYDKDFNNEADTPDNFQSRRPNTSFCFLDIRSPGLGDTAMYLCATSRDPRRTIPYNEQFFGPGTRLTVL.

The V call is TRBV25-1, the J call TRBJ2-1; 14 positions match TRBD2. The trim removed 6 bases at V and 6 bases at J, leaving 7 bases unmatched. This CDR3 spans 16 amino acids. Germline values: CDR1 MGHDK, CDR2 SYGVNS. CDR3 in amino acids: CASRGLAGGVFNEQFF. The CDR3 coding sequence is TGTGCCAGCAGAGGACTAGCGGGAGGAGTCTTCAATGAGCAGTTCTTC.

The CDR3, as DNA: TGTGCCTGTGGCAGGGGAAAAGGTTGGTGGTTGAATGAGCAGTTCTTC. As protein: CACGRGKGWWLNEQFF. The chain recombines TRBV30 with TRBJ2-1; D possibly corresponds to TRBD1 (6 bases). V lost 6 bases and J lost 7, with 25 bases in between. Per the germline V gene, CDR1 is GTSNPN and CDR2 is SVGIG (reference sequence). This CDR3 has 16 residues.

V gene TRBV5-4 combines with J gene TRBJ2-3; 13 bases are shared with TRBD2. Trimming cost V 4 bases and J 1 base; bases outside gene matches: 3. The germline CDR1 and CDR2 sequences are SGHNT and YYREEE (reference sequence). The CDR3 is 16 residues long. The CDR3 loop is CASSNGLAGGTDTQYF. The CDR3 DNA reads TGTGCCAGCAGCAACGGACTAGCGGGGGGCACAGATACGCAGTATTTT.

This clonotype was counted only a few times. The CDR3 region has the DNA TGTGCCAGCAGTTTTCCCCCCAATGAGCAGTTCTTC. Translated, it gives CASSFPPNEQFF. This chain uses TRBV12-3 or TRBV12-4 with TRBJ2-1; D call uncertain. The CDR3 extends over 12 amino acids. Trimming left V 3 bases short and J 6 bases short, with 6 bases between.

This clonotype was counted a few times. The chain employs TRBV4-3 and TRBJ1-1; D remains ambiguous. Trimming took 0 bases from V and 6 from J, leaving 11 bases between them. The CDR3 contains 14 residues. From germline, CDR1 is LGHNA and CDR2 YSLEER. In DNA form, the CDR3 reads TGCGCCAGCAGCCAAGAGAGGGCCAGCCCTGAAGCTTTCTTT. Residues: CASSQERASPEAFF.

V gene TRBV6-6 combines with J gene TRBJ1-1, with D unresolved. Germline V CDR1 and CDR2: MNHNY, SVGAGI (reference sequence). V was shortened by 5 bases and J by 8 bases, with 12 bases between the two germline ends. The CDR3 runs to 12 residues. The CDR3 DNA is TGTGCCAGCAGTCTCCCGGCCACAGAAGCTTTCTTT. Its protein product is CASSLPATEAFF.

This rearrangement joins TRBV18 to TRBJ1-4; possibly TRBD1 for D (6 bases). Looked up from germline, CDR1 is KGHSH and CDR2 is LQKENI. This CDR3 has 16 residues. Trimming left V 6 bases short and J 0 bases short, with 14 bases between. The CDR3 loop reads CASSQSRTATNEKLFF. CDR3 sequence (DNA): TGTGCCAGCTCCCAGAGTCGGACAGCAACTAATGAAAAACTGTTTTTT.

This clonotype qualifies as medium-sized (0.01 to 0.1%). This chain uses TRBV24-1 with TRBJ2-3, with 8 bases aligning to TRBD1. Germline lookup yields CDR1 KGHDR and CDR2 SFDVKD. This CDR3 region has 24 residues. The V gene end was trimmed by 5 bases and the J gene end by 2 bases; junction bases not matched to a gene: 32. CDR3 loop: CATSGHLSRNPGQARRTNTDTQYF. Here the CDR3 DNA reads TGTGCCACCAGTGGTCACCTCTCACGGAACCCGGGACAGGCCCGGAGGACGAACACAGATACGCAGTATTTT.

V and J are TRBV5-6 and TRBJ1-2, with 9 bases fitting TRBD1. J was trimmed by 2 bases and V by 7 bases; bases with no gene match: 0. This CDR3 comprises 12 residues. Germline lookup yields CDR1 SGHDT and CDR2 YYEEEE. CDR3 DNA sequence: TGTGCCAGCGGACAGGGGAACTATGGCTACACCTTC. Protein product: CASGQGNYGYTF.

This clonotype was found many times. The CDR3 nucleotides are TGTGCCAGCAGTTACGACAGGGGTAGCAATCAGCCCCAGCATTTT. It yields the protein CASSYDRGSNQPQHF. V usage is TRBV6-6 and J usage is TRBJ1-5; 8 bases agree with TRBD1. With 2 bases clipped from V and 0 bases from J, the junction kept 0 bases outside the gene matches. Per germline, CDR1 MNHNY and CDR2 SVGAGI (reference sequence). The CDR3 covers 15 residues.

This chain connects TRBV11-2 to TRBJ1-6; 8 nucleotides line up with TRBD1. CDR3 length equals 17 residues. Unmatched junction bases numbered 12, after V lost 0 bases and J lost 11 bases. Germline V lookup: CDR1 SGHAT, CDR2 FQNNGV. CDR3 protein: CASSLEGRQGRITPLHF. The CDR3 nucleotides are TGTGCCAGCAGCTTAGAGGGGAGACAGGGGCGAATCACACCCCTCCACTTT.

The rearrangement uses TRBV7-8 and TRBJ2-1, with TRBD2 matching over 11 bases. With 5 bases clipped from V and 3 bases from J, the junction kept 12 bases outside the gene matches. CDR1 is SGHVS and CDR2 is FQNEAQ in the germline V gene. The length of the CDR3 is 18 residues. In nucleotides, the CDR3 is TGTGCCAGCAGCCTGCCCGACTCCGGGACTAGCGGCTACAATGAGCAGTTCTTC. Translation gives CASSLPDSGTSGYNEQFF.

The CDR3 protein is CASSPRAGDLVGTDTQYF. The CDR3, as DNA: TGTGCCAGCAGCCCCCGGGCGGGAGATCTGGTGGGCACAGATACGCAGTATTTT. The gene calls are TRBV7-9 and TRBJ2-3; 7 bases match TRBD2. The length of the CDR3 is 18 residues. Germline V CDR1 and CDR2: SEHNR, FQNEAQ (reference sequence). V dropped 5 bases and J dropped 1; count of bases not matched to a gene: 15. Full variable domain (remainder filled in from reference TRBV7-9 and TRBJ2-3): DTGVSQNPRHKITKRGQNVTFRCDPISEHNRLYWYRQTLGQGPEFLTYFQNEAQLEKSRLLSDRFSAERPKGSFSTLEIQRTEQGDSAMYLCASSPRAGDLVGTDTQYFGPGTRLTVL.

CDR3 protein: CATSDLIGEQYF. CDR3 coding DNA: TGTGCCACCAGTGATTTGATCGGGGAGCAGTACTTC. This chain links TRBV24-1 with TRBJ2-7; D remains ambiguous. Germline V gives CDR1 KGHDR, CDR2 SFDVKD. The CDR3 is made up of 12 amino acids. Trimming shortened V by 0 bases and J by 7 bases, and 6 bases separated the two germline ends.

The chain has TRBV29-1 and TRBJ1-2, with a possible D match to TRBD1 (5 bases). CDR1 is SQVTM and CDR2 is ANQGSEA in the germline V gene. The CDR3 has 15 residues. V lost 4 bases and J 6 bases, leaving 21 bases between the germline ends. The CDR3 DNA reads TGCAGCGTTGGGGGCCAGGGCCAAGGGGTGGATGGCTACACCTTC. Its translation: CSVGGQGQGVDGYTF.

A few counts support this clonotype. At one of its ends the junction is not consistent with the germline gene, which may arise from a read error. The chain uses TRBV7-9 and TRBJ2-1, with 7 nucleotides matching TRBD2. CDR1 and CDR2 from the germline V gene are SEHNR and FQNEAQ (reference sequence). The CDR3 has 13 residues. CDR3 amino acids: CASSSGAYDEQFF. The DNA of the CDR3 is TGTGCCAGCAGCAGCGGGGCCTACGATGAGCAGTTCTTC. Supplemented by reference TRBV7-9 and TRBJ2-1, the full variable domain reads DTGVSQNPRHKITKRGQNVTFRCDPISEHNRLYWYRQTLGQGPEFLTYFQNEAQLEKSRLLSDRFSAERPKGSFSTLEIQRTEQGDSAMYLCASSSGAYDEQFFGPGTRLTVL.

In this sample, this clonotype turned up a few times. The CDR3 DNA follows: TGTGCCAGCAGTTTTCTGATGGCTAGCGGCCACTACGAGCAGTACTTC. This gives the protein CASSFLMASGHYEQYF. This chain links TRBV12-3 or TRBV12-4 with TRBJ2-7; 7 positions match TRBD2. V shed 3 bases and J 3 bases; nucleotides not matched to a gene: 11. The length of the CDR3 is 16 residues.

The sample holds a few counts of this clonotype. The rearrangement uses TRBV4-1 and TRBJ1-1; tentative D call: TRBD1 (5 bases). Trimming removed 3 bases at V and 1 base at J, with 15 bases between. The germline gives CDR1 MGHRA, CDR2 YSYEKL. The CDR3 extends over 16 amino acids. The CDR3 spells CASSHQGTGRNTEAFF. The CDR3 DNA sequence: TGCGCCAGCAGCCACCAGGGTACGGGCAGGAACACTGAAGCTTTCTTT.

This clonotype was seen a handful of times. This chain uses TRBV5-1 with TRBJ1-2, with a tentative D call TRBD1 (5 bases). This CDR3 region has 15 residues. Trimming pared 0 bases from V and 4 bases from J, leaving 13 bases between. Germline V gives CDR1 SGHRS, CDR2 YFSETQ. The CDR3 is CASSLAGSGGYGYTF. DNA for the CDR3: TGCGCCAGCAGCTTGGCAGGGAGCGGTGGCTATGGCTACACCTTC.

The chain employs TRBV7-3 and TRBJ2-2; either TRBD1 or TRBD2 may supply D (7 bases each). Trimming removed 4 bases from V and 6 bases from J, with 12 bases in between. The CDR3 runs to 14 residues. CDR1 and CDR2 from the germline V gene are SGHTA and FQGTGA. CDR3 sequence (DNA): TGTGCCAGCAGCTCGACAGGGAGGGCCGGGGAGCTGTTTTTT. As protein: CASSSTGRAGELFF. The variable domain in full, completed from reference TRBV7-3 and TRBJ2-2, reads GAGVSQTPSNKVTEKGKYVELRCDPISGHTALYWYRQSLGQGPEFLIYFQGTGAADDSGLPNDRFFAVRPEGSVSTLKIQRTERGDSAVYLCASSSTGRAGELFFGEGSRLTVL.

The chain recombines TRBV5-1 with TRBJ1-1; D is unresolved. The CDR3 is 15 amino acids. The V end was cut by 3 bases, the J end by 1 base, with 13 bases between. Germline CDR1 reads SGHRS; CDR2 reads YFSETQ. The CDR3 sequence: CASSSSVIPNTEAFF. The CDR3 coding sequence is TGCGCCAGCAGCTCCAGTGTGATACCGAACACTGAAGCTTTCTTT.